Listed below are T cell receptor beta chains from one sample, sequenced in a study of cytomegalovirus exposure and HLA in healthy donors. Sequenced by immunoSEQ multiplex PCR; TCRdb stores in-frame clones only, minus some. The sample holds about 160,000 clones; over 60% are singletons and the top ten take around 3.1%. Sequenced material: PBMCs. These receptors were collected from a woman aged 35 to 49 in good health and CMV-seronegative. Both conserved end residues are part of each CDR3. A D gene is named only where the DNA matches it firmly. The size entry is marked missing in some rows and otherwise reads once, few, many or a size class.

V	J	length	D	size	CDR3	DNA
TRBV5-1	TRBJ1-3	14	-	-	CASSSDSAGNTIYF	TGCGCCAGCAGCTCCGACTCAGCTGGAAACACCATATATTTT
TRBV4-2	TRBJ1-5	15	-	-	CASSQDRVGNQPQHF	TGTGCCAGCAGCCAAGACAGGGTTGGCAATCAGCCCCAGCATTTT
TRBV6-1	TRBJ2-7	11	-	-	CASRQGYEQYF	TGTGCCAGCAGACAGGGATACGAGCAGTACTTC
TRBV11-2	TRBJ2-5	16	TRBD2	few	CASRPRTSGEQETQYF	TGTGCCAGCAGACCTCGGACTAGCGGGGAACAAGAGACCCAGTACTTC
TRBV18	TRBJ2-1	13	-	once	CASSLGQTSEQFF	TGTGCCAGCTCACTCGGACAGACAAGTGAGCAGTTCTTC
TRBV27	TRBJ1-5	14	-	few	CASSLRPGNQPQHF	TGTGCCAGCAGTTTACGCCCGGGTAATCAGCCCCAGCATTTT
TRBV9	TRBJ1-4	13	-	-	CASSVGGNEKLFF	TGTGCCAGCAGCGTAGGAGGGAATGAAAAACTGTTTTTT
TRBV28	TRBJ2-7	15	-	-	CASSFRSQGKNEQYF	TGTGCCAGCAGTTTTCGATCCCAGGGTAAGAATGAGCAGTACTTC
TRBV5-4	TRBJ1-1	15	TRBD1	-	CASSSRQGGNTEAFF	TGTGCCAGCAGTTCCCGACAGGGGGGGAACACTGAAGCTTTCTTT
TRBV5-1	TRBJ2-4	16	TRBD1	-	CASSLGGGAAKNIQYF	TGCGCCAGCAGCTTGGGAGGGGGCGCGGCCAAAAACATTCAGTACTTC
TRBV27	TRBJ1-5	15	-	-	CASSFAVYSGQPQHF	TGTGCCAGCAGTTTTGCAGTTTATAGCGGACAGCCCCAGCATTTT
TRBV6-1	TRBJ1-5	14	-	-	CASSDGPGRQPQHF	TGTGCCAGCAGTGATGGTCCTGGCAGGCAGCCCCAGCATTTT
TRBV19	TRBJ2-3	17	TRBD1	-	CASSIFRTGYSTDTQYF	TGTGCCAGTAGTATATTTAGGACAGGCTATAGCACAGATACGCAGTATTTT
TRBV5-8	TRBJ2-1	19	TRBD2	-	CASSARLAGGLYFANEQFF	TGTGCCAGCAGCGCCAGACTAGCGGGGGGGCTTTATTTTGCGAATGAGCAGTTCTTC
TRBV7-8	TRBJ2-5	15	-	once	CASSLALRPQETQYF	TGTGCCAGCAGCTTAGCTCTCAGGCCCCAAGAGACCCAGTACTTC
TRBV9	TRBJ2-3	17	TRBD2	-	CASSLWTSGGRTDTQYF	TGTGCCAGCAGCCTATGGACTAGCGGGGGCCGCACAGATACGCAGTATTTT
TRBV10-1	TRBJ1-1	20	TRBD1	once	CASSGLDSPVDRSDFTEAFF	TGCGCCAGCAGTGGTCTAGATTCTCCGGTGGACAGGTCGGATTTCACTGAAGCTTTCTTT
TRBV5-1	TRBJ2-5	16	-	-	CASSLREGTKGETQYF	TGCGCCAGCAGCCTCAGGGAAGGGACAAAGGGAGAGACCCAGTACTTC
TRBV5-1	TRBJ2-3	14	TRBD2	once	CASSPRLAGDTQYF	TGCGCCAGCAGCCCTCGACTAGCAGGGGATACGCAGTATTTT
TRBV5-1	TRBJ1-4	16	TRBD1	few	CASSLTGDREGEKLFF	TGCGCCAGCAGCCTCACGGGGGACAGGGAAGGTGAAAAACTGTTTTTT
TRBV19	TRBJ1-5	16	TRBD1	-	CASSMVRQGGNQPQHF	TGTGCCAGTAGTATGGTTAGACAGGGTGGAAATCAGCCCCAGCATTTT
TRBV18	TRBJ2-7	15	TRBD1	few	CASSPSQGVVYEQYF	TGTGCCAGCTCACCCTCACAGGGGGTGGTCTACGAGCAGTACTTC
TRBV18	TRBJ1-1	17	TRBD1	-	CASSPPTETGLNTEAFF	TGTGCCAGCTCACCACCAACTGAGACAGGGTTGAACACTGAAGCTTTCTTT
TRBV6-5	TRBJ1-3	15	TRBD1	-	CASSFRDRDSNTIYF	TGTGCCAGCAGTTTCCGGGACAGGGATTCGAACACCATATATTTT
TRBV5-1	TRBJ1-4	15	TRBD1	-	CASSPATGMNEKLFF	TGCGCCAGCAGCCCTGCGACAGGGATGAATGAAAAACTGTTTTTT
TRBV6-1	TRBJ1-2	15	-	once	CASSPAGGGNYGYTF	TGTGCCAGCAGTCCGGCTGGGGGCGGCAACTATGGCTACACCTTC
TRBV7-8	TRBJ2-7	15	TRBD1	-	CASSSRGQPIYEQYF	TGTGCCAGCAGCTCGAGGGGACAGCCGATCTACGAGCAGTACTTC
TRBV28	TRBJ1-3	14	-	few	CASSPWTLGNTIYF	TGTGCCAGCAGTCCCTGGACACTAGGAAACACCATATATTTT
TRBV5-1	TRBJ2-1	15	TRBD2	few	CASSLVAGGNNEQFF	TGCGCCAGCAGCTTGGTGGCGGGGGGGAACAATGAGCAGTTCTTC
TRBV10-3	TRBJ2-5	13	TRBD1	-	CAISRDSQETQYF	TGTGCCATCAGTCGGGACAGTCAAGAGACCCAGTACTTC
TRBV11-2	TRBJ2-7	15	-	-	CASSLERGGPYEQYF	TGTGCCAGCAGCTTAGAGAGGGGGGGACCCTACGAGCAGTACTTC
TRBV4-2	TRBJ1-1	12	-	-	CASSQIGLEAFF	TGTGCCAGCAGCCAAATTGGGCTTGAAGCTTTCTTT
TRBV10-2	TRBJ2-1	16	-	few	CASSERGGGGYNEQFF	TGCGCCAGCAGTGAAAGAGGCGGGGGCGGGTACAATGAGCAGTTCTTC
TRBV28	TRBJ2-1	15	TRBD1	-	CASSPRGLSYNEQFF	TGTGCCAGCAGTCCCAGGGGGCTCTCCTACAATGAGCAGTTCTTC
TRBV6-1	TRBJ1-2	15	-	-	CASSLLLDSNYGYTF	TGTGCCAGCAGTCTCCTCTTGGACAGTAACTATGGCTACACCTTC
TRBV15	TRBJ1-4	13	-	-	CATSRDLGQKLFF	TGTGCCACCAGCAGAGATCTGGGGCAAAAACTGTTTTTT
TRBV6-1	TRBJ2-7	15	TRBD2	-	CASSSIGGTAYEQYF	TGTGCCAGCAGTTCGATCGGGGGGACCGCCTACGAGCAGTACTTC
TRBV23-1	TRBJ2-2	17	-	-	CASSRRKARPNTGELFF	TGCGCCAGCAGCCGCCGGAAGGCGCGGCCGAACACCGGGGAGCTGTTTTTT
TRBV2	TRBJ1-1	14	-	-	CASSGQGGGTEAFF	TGTGCCAGCAGTGGTCAGGGAGGGGGCACTGAAGCTTTCTTT
TRBV4-1	TRBJ2-4	14	TRBD2	-	CASSLERGGDIQYF	TGCGCCAGCAGCCTCGAGCGGGGGGGGGACATTCAGTACTTC
TRBV6-5	TRBJ1-6	15	-	few	CASSYEGFGNSPLHF	TGTGCCAGCAGTTACGAGGGATTCGGGAATTCACCCCTCCACTTT
TRBV5-1	TRBJ1-1	14	-	few	CASSLALTSHEAFF	TGCGCCAGCAGCTTGGCCTTGACATCCCATGAAGCTTTCTTT
TRBV18	TRBJ2-7	12	-	-	CASSKAGYEQYF	TGTGCCAGCTCAAAAGCGGGCTACGAGCAGTACTTC
TRBV5-1	TRBJ1-4	15	TRBD1	-	CASSLSGTGTRKLFF	TGCGCCAGCAGCTTGTCCGGGACAGGTACCCGAAAACTGTTTTTT
TRBV4-2	TRBJ2-3	17	TRBD2	-	CASSPQLAGAGSDTQYF	TGTGCCAGCAGCCCTCAACTAGCGGGGGCCGGGTCAGATACGCAGTATTTT
TRBV5-4	TRBJ1-2	15	TRBD1	-	CASSEGTGGDYGYTF	TGTGCCAGCAGCGAGGGAACAGGGGGCGACTATGGCTACACCTTC
TRBV15	TRBJ2-5	13	-	-	CATGGDREETQYF	TGTGCCACCGGAGGGGACAGAGAAGAGACCCAGTACTTC
TRBV6-5	TRBJ1-1	13	-	-	CASSYLLDTEAFF	TGTGCCAGCAGTTACCTCCTTGACACTGAAGCTTTCTTT
TRBV7-7	TRBJ2-1	15	TRBD1	-	CASSLIGRGQGEQFF	TGTGCCAGCAGCTTAATCGGCAGGGGGCAAGGTGAGCAGTTCTTC
TRBV7-9	TRBJ2-2	15	TRBD1	-	CASSSGGVNTGELFF	TGTGCCAGCAGCTCAGGGGGTGTCAACACCGGGGAGCTGTTTTTT
TRBV7-2	TRBJ2-2	17	TRBD2	-	CASSLGVTSLQTGELFF	TGTGCCAGCAGCTTAGGTGTGACTAGCCTCCAGACCGGGGAGCTGTTTTTT
TRBV19	TRBJ1-3	14	-	-	CASTQHLSGNTIYF	TGTGCCAGTACCCAACACCTCTCTGGAAACACCATATATTTT
TRBV15	TRBJ2-7	17	-	-	CATSRDPGAGPTYEQYF	TGTGCCACCAGCAGAGACCCTGGGGCAGGACCTACCTACGAGCAGTACTTC
TRBV20-1	TRBJ1-5	11	-	-	CSAQAGQPQHF	TGCAGTGCGCAGGCGGGGCAGCCCCAGCATTTT
TRBV5-4	TRBJ2-1	14	TRBD2	few	CASSLGLAGGEQFF	TGTGCCAGCAGCCTGGGACTAGCGGGGGGCGAGCAGTTCTTC
TRBV5-1	TRBJ2-1	16	-	-	CASSAGQRKSYNEQFF	TGCGCCAGCAGCGCGGGACAGAGAAAATCCTACAATGAGCAGTTCTTC
TRBV5-1	TRBJ1-1	13	TRBD1	-	CASSFRDREEAFF	TGCGCCAGCTCCTTTAGGGACAGGGAAGAAGCTTTCTTT